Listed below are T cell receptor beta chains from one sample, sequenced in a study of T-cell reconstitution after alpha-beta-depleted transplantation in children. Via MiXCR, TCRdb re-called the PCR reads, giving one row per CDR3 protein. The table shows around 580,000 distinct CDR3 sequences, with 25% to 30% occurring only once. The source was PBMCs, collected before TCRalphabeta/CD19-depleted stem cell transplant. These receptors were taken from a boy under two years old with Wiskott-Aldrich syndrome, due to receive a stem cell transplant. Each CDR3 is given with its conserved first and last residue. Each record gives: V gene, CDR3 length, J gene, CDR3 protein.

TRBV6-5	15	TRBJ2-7	CASSSLTSGRYEQYF
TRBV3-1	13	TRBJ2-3	CASSQRRTDTQYF
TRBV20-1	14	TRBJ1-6	CSAKSGHDSSPLHF
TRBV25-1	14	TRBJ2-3	CASSGLSLLDTQYF
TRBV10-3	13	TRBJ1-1	CATRTGGIIEAFF
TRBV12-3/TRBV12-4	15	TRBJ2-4	CASTHSGASKNIQYF
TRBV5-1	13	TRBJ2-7	CASSLYDGDEQYF
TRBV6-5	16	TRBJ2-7	CASSYLFRGEFNEQYF
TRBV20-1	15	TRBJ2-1	CSASNGDTSYNEQFF
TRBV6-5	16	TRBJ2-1	CASSYSGSSVYNEQFF
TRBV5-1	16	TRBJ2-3	CASSQVASGSTDTQYF
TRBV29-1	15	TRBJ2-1	CSVGRASGSNNEQFF
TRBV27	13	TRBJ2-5	CASRDILQETQYF
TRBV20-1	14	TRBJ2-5	CSARGLGTGQTQYF
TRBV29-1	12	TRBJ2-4	CSGSSWENIQYF
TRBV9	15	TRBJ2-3	CASSVVGVSTDTQYF
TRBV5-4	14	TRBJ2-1	CASTLDRVRNEQFF
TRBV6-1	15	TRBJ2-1	CASSEVGIIVDEQFF
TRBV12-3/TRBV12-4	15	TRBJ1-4	CASSTLPGLGEKLFF
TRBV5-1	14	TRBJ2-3	CASSWGGVADTQYF
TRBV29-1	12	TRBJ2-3	CSVRGITDTQYF
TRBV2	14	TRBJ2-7	CASIPGGSSYEQYF
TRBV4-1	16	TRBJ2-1	CASSRRPVIGYNEQFF
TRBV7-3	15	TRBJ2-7	CASSPGRILTYEQYF
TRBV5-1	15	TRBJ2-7	CASSLELAGSYEQYF
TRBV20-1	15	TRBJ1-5	CSAPPSSLSNQPQHF
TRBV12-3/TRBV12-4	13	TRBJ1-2	CASSLKASYGYTF
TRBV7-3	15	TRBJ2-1	CASSPLAGVLNEQFF
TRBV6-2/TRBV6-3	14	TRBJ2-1	CASSYGGYYNEQFF
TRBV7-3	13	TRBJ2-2	CASSRQGGGELFF
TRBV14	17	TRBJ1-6	CASSQGPRDRGYSPLHF
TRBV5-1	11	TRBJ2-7	CASSYGYEQYF
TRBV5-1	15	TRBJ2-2	CASSLASSNAGELFF
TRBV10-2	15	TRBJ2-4	CASSESMGPLYYQYF
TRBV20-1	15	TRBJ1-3	CSARSFRGVGNTIYF
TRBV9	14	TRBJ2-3	CASSVQPSQDTQYF
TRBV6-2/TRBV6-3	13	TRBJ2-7	CASSDQSSYEQYF
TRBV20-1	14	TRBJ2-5	CSARPGQLKGTQYF
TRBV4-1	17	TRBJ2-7	CASSQDNKAAQSYEQYF
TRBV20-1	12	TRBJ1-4	CSAYRGGEKLFF
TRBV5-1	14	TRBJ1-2	CASSLGQGSYGYTF
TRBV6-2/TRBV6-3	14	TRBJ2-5	CASSYSRLAETQYF
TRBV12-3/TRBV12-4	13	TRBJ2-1	CASRGLAGGEQFF
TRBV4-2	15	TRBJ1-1	CASSLSTGRSREAFF
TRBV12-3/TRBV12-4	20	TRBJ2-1	CASSFRLAGVITRTYNEQFF
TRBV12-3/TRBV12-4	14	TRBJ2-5	CASSPRTGQKTQYF
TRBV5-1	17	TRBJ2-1	CASSLSSGRTKYNEQFF
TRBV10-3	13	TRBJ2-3	CAGSGRLTDTQYF
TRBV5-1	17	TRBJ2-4	CASSLSGAIGSGNIQYF
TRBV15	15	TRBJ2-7	CATSGRQGSSYEQYF
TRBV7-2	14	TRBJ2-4	CASSAGPGRNIQYF
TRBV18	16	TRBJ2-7	CASSPSGLAVGYEQYF
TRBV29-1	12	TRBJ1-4	CSVEDGMEKLFF
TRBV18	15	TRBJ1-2	CASSSPNRGTIGYTF
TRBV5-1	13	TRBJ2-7	CASSLAQGNEQYF
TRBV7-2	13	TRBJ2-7	CASSLRITSEQYF
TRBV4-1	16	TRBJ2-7	CASSQDRLAGIYEQYF
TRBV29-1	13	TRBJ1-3	CSVTGISGNTIYF
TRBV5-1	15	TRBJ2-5	CASSLDRGSQETQYF
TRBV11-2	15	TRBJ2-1	CASSFGGSGYNEQFF